The subject of this entry is one T cell receptor beta chain. The antigen is unknown. Ages of hyperthyroidism patients ran from 18 to 65, and their diagnoses were new, under 2 months' duration. Clinical symptoms, serum thyroxine, TRAb, thyroid ultrasound and orbital computed tomography formed the basis of diagnosis. Researchers took RNA transcripts and amplified TCR beta CDR3 regions from them. Scientists carried out first-round RT-PCR using HTBI primers and then a second-round multiplex PCR. TCRdb ran MiXCR on the multiplex PCR reads and lists one entry per CDR3 protein. The sample has around 1.1 million distinct CDR3 sequences; about 36% are singletons. This sample was included in a study of Graves' ophthalmopathy and Graves' hyperthyroidism. Findings of the study overall: Thyroid clonotypes that were expanded above 0.001 frequency mostly also appeared in blood. This model predicted ophthalmopathy progression (sensitivity roughly 70%, specificity approximately 77%).

J gave up 1 base and V 3 bases, and 2 bases lay outside the gene matches. This CDR3 contains 15 residues. Germline assignment: CDR1 SGHTS and CDR2 YDEGEE. Sequencing was performed on peripheral blood or thyroid tissue (not recorded which). V and J are TRBV5-8 and TRBJ2-3; 10 bases agree with TRBD2. The TCR originated in an adult man with Graves' hyperthyroidism. CDR3 residues: CASSSGTSGTDTQYF. DNA of the CDR3: TGTGCCAGCAGCTCCGGGACTAGCGGCACAGATACGCAGTATTTT.